This T cell receptor beta chain originates from a study of a mutant IDH1 vaccine in newly diagnosed glioma. Study-wide background: Of treated patients, approximately 60% were men and approximately 40% women, averaging 40.4 years. Therapy received beforehand was radiotherapy, temozolomide, or both, with most patients given both.

The time point is: week 5, during vaccination. Doses comprised 300 ug of mutant IDH1 20-mer peptide each, plus topical imiquimod. Donors had new IDH1-mutant astrocytomas of WHO grade 3 or 4 (ATRX-lost). On this clone itself: Antigen specificity is unknown.

Trimming cost V 1 base and J 0 bases, with 14 bases left between them. Germline V gives CDR1 SQVTM, CDR2 ANQGSEA. CDR3 length: 16 residues. Assay used: immunoSEQ multiplex PCR; TCRdb lists only in-frame clones, some missing. The profile covers 45,000 to 55,000 clones, with over 75% appearing a single time and approximately 2% taken by the ten largest. The sequence derives from a woman between 35 and 50 years old with glioma. This rearrangement joins TRBV29-1 to TRBJ2-3; possibly TRBD2 for D (5 bases). This material consisted of PBMCs, taken from a glioma patient whose treatment included an IDH1 peptide vaccine. Here the CDR3 DNA reads TGCAGCGTTGAAGCGTACTCGAGCGGAAGCACAGATACGCAGTATTTT. It codes for CSVEAYSSGSTDTQYF.